The clone carrying this TCR beta chain has at least ten counts. Its antigen is undetermined. Via MiXCR, TCRdb re-called the 5' RACE reads, giving one row per CDR3 protein. Of more than 500,000 distinct CDR3 sequences listed, about 5% are singletons. This specimen comes from a study of CD8 T cells in ankylosing spondylitis. Findings of the study overall: Characteristic of ankylosing spondylitis blood, it appeared, was a TCR beta motif comprising about 8 highly homologous variants.

Input material: blood, either unsorted or a sorted T cell fraction (not recorded which). The TCR sequence derives from a male donor with ankylosing spondylitis.

Here the CDR3 reads CASRGTGFGYEQYF. DNA for the CDR3: TGTGCCAGCAGAGGGACGGGGTTTGGCTACGAGCAGTACTTC. The chain recombines TRBV6-2 or TRBV6-3 with TRBJ2-7, with D perhaps assigned TRBD1 or TRBD2 (5 bases each). Germline V CDR1 and CDR2: MNHEY, SVGEGT. There are 14 residues in the CDR3. V was clipped by 6 bases and J by 3 bases, with 15 bases between them.